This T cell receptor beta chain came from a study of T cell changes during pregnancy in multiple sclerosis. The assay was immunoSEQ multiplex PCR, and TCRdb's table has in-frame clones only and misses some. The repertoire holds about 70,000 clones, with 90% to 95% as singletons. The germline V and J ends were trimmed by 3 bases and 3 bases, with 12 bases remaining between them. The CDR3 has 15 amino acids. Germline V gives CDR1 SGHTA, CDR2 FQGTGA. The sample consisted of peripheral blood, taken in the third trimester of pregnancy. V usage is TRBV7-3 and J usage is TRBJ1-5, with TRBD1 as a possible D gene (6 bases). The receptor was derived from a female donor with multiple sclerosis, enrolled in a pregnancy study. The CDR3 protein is CASSFSQGPNQPQHF. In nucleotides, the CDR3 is TGTGCCAGCAGCTTCTCACAGGGACCCAATCAGCCCCAGCATTTT.